Presented here are 3 T cell receptor beta chains from one specimen sequenced in a study of T cell repertoires in cytomegalovirus infection. TCRdb reprocessed the reads with MiXCR, giving one entry per CDR3 protein. The sample holds roughly 500,000 distinct CDR3 sequences; about 11% are singletons and the top ten take more than 8.5%. What was sequenced was PBMCs. The receptors shown here come from a human donor in good health (CMV status not recorded). Some clones in this sample may be carry-over from other donors' samples.

This clonotype was seen a few times. V usage is TRBV30 and J usage is TRBJ2-1; 16 bases are shared with TRBD2. There are 16 residues in the CDR3. Unmatched junction bases numbered 7, after V lost 2 bases and J lost 9 bases. From germline, CDR1 is GTSNPN and CDR2 SVGIG (reference sequence). The CDR3 sequence is CAWSSGTSGRASEQFF. The CDR3 DNA reads TGTGCCTGGAGTTCCGGGACTAGCGGGAGGGCCAGTGAGCAGTTCTTC.

In its sample, this clonotype was seen many times. This chain links TRBV11-2 with TRBJ1-6; 7 positions match TRBD1. The CDR3 is 14 residues long. CDR1 and CDR2 from the germline V gene are SGHAT and FQNNGV. Losses at the gene ends were 6 bases for V and 5 bases for J; bases not matched to a gene: 4. The CDR3 DNA follows: TGTGCCAGCAGGAAGGGGGCGGATAATTCACCCCTCCACTTT. Amino acid sequence: CASRKGADNSPLHF.

This clonotype was recorded many times. The V and J genes are TRBV7-2 and TRBJ1-3; D perhaps matches TRBD1 (6 bases). There are 15 residues in the CDR3. The germline CDR1 and CDR2 sequences are SGHTA and FQGNSA. Deletions cut 4 bases from V and 4 bases from J, with 14 bases between. CDR3 residues: CASSSSTGSGNTIYF. CDR3 coding DNA: TGTGCCAGCAGCTCGTCTACAGGGAGCGGAAACACCATATATTTT.